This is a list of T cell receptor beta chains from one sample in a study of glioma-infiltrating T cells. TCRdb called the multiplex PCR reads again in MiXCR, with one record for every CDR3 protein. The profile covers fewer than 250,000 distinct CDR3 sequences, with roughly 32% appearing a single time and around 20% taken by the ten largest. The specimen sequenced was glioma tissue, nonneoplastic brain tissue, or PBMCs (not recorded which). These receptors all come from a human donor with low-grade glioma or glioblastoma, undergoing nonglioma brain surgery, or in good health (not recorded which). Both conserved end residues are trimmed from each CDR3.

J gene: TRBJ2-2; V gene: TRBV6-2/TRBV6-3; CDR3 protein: AGSYFWLTGEPF
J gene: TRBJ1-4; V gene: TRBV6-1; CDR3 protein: ASRTGPLNEKLF
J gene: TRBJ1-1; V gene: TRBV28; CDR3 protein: ASSTSGQGLKAF
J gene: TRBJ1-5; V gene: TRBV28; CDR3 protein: ASSSGQGRLQPQH
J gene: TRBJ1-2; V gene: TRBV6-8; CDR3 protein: ASSALQQGAGYGYT
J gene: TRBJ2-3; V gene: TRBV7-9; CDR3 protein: ASSLVLSADTQY
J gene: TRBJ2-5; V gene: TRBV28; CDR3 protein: ASSGRRETQY
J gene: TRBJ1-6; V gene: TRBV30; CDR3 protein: AWSPAGRSPLH
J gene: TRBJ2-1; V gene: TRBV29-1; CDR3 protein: SVGDFRAHEQF
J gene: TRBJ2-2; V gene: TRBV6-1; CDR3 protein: ASRLAANTGELF
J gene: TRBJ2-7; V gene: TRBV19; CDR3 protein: ASSGSGASYEQY
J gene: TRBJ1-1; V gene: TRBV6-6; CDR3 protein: ASSYSLTEAF
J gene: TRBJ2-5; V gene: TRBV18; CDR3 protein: ASSPPVLAETQY